The 3 T cell receptor beta chains below all came from one sample that was sequenced in a study of identical twins. TCRdb re-analysed the 5' RACE reads in MiXCR, keeping a single row per CDR3 protein. Found here are some 660,000 distinct CDR3 sequences, 8.6% of them singletons; the top ten hold 0.85% to 1%. In addition, the sample was reused for a study of yellow fever vaccine responses in identical twins.

The sequencing input was PBMCs. The receptors shown here come from a young woman in good health.

This clonotype has more than one count but fewer than ten. The chain joins TRBV3-1 to TRBJ2-1; 9 bases are a match to TRBD2. V dropped 4 bases and J dropped 0; count of bases not matched to a gene: 4. The CDR3 runs to 16 residues. Germline V gene lookup returns CDR1 LGHDT and CDR2 YNNKEL (reference sequence). CDR3 nucleotide sequence: TGTGCCAGCAGCCTGGGTAGCGGGAGCTCCTACAATGAGCAGTTCTTC. The encoded protein is CASSLGSGSSYNEQFF.

This clonotype has a handful of counts. J is TRBJ2-7 and V is TRBV4-3, with D uncertain. CDR1 is LGHNA, CDR2 YSLEER, per germline. The CDR3 totals 15 residues. Trimming took off 0 bases at V and 0 bases at J, with 9 bases between the two ends. CDR3 DNA sequence: TGCGCCAGCAGCCAAGAGCACTCCGCCTCCTACGAGCAGTACTTC. Protein product: CASSQEHSASYEQYF.

The genes are TRBV27 and TRBJ2-7; D gene ambiguous. V was cut by 4 bases and J by 1 base, with 8 bases left in between. Germline V lookup: CDR1 MNHEY, CDR2 SMNVEV (reference sequence). The CDR3 length is 13 residues. CDR3 sequence (DNA): TGTGCCAGCAGTTCCTCAATATCCTACGAGCAGTACTTC. Amino acid sequence: CASSSSISYEQYF.